Reported below is one TCR beta chain. These data come from a study of blood T cell repertoires in COVID-19. The assay was immunoSEQ multiplex PCR, and TCRdb's table has in-frame clones only and misses some. This sample has a few hundred thousand clones, with 85% found just once. CDR3 length: 15 amino acids. CDR1 and CDR2 (germline): MNHNS, SASEGT. V gave up 1 base and J gave up 2 bases, with 12 bases separating them. This TCR was recovered from a woman under 30 with acute or convalescent COVID-19. The specimen was peripheral blood. The V and J genes are TRBV6-1 and TRBJ2-7; D gene uncertain. The CDR3 DNA reads TGTGCCAGCAGTGAAGTAGGTAACAGTGCCTACGAGCAGTACTTC. Translation: CASSEVGNSAYEQYF.